This entry concerns a single T cell receptor beta chain. The CDR3 has 13 residues. Deletions cut 4 bases from V and 4 bases from J, with 13 bases between. Looked up from germline, CDR1 is SQVTM and CDR2 is ANQGSEA. Authors' data handling: Estimation of nucleated cell counts was performed using reference gene primer amplification. This table comes from immunoSEQ multiplex PCR, and its TCRdb copy is limited to in-frame clones, with some not included. V and J calls and clone size are as listed in that table; D and trimming were resolved from the DNA. Among 200,000 to 300,000 clones, about four fifths were seen once, and the ten largest hold 7.5%. The record originates from a study of blood T cell repertoires in COVID-19. Whole-study context: COVID-19 samples collected from the United States, Italy and Spain covered acute and convalescent phases. PBMCs, B-cell-depleted T cells, or T cells were the source of the cDNA or gDNA that made up the material.

The chain recombines TRBV29-1 with TRBJ1-1, with D maybe TRBD1 (6 bases). The specimen was peripheral blood. The sequence derives from a woman aged 80 or over with COVID-19, enrolled during active disease. The CDR3 sequence is CSVGGQGSTEAFF. The DNA for the CDR3 is TGCAGCGTTGGGGGACAAGGGAGCACTGAAGCTTTCTTT.